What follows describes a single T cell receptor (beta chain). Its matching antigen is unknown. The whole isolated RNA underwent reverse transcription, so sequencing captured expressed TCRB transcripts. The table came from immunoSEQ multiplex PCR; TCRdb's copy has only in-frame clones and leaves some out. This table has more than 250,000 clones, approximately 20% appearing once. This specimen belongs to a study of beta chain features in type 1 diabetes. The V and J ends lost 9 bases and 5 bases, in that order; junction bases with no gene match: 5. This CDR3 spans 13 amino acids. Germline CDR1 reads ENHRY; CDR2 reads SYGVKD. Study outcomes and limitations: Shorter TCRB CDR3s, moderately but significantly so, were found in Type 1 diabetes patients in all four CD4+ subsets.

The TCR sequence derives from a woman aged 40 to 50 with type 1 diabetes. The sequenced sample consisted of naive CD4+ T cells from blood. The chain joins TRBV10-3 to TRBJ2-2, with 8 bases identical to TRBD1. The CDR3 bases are TGTGCCATGAGACAGGGGCGGACCGGGGAGCTGTTTTTT. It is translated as CAMRQGRTGELFF.